The 7 T cell receptor beta chains below come from one sample, sequenced in a study of CD4 and CD8 cells across lung adenocarcinoma regions. TCRdb re-analysed the PCR reads in MiXCR, keeping a single row per CDR3 protein. Of roughly 7,600 distinct CDR3 sequences in the sample, about 41% are singletons; the top ten hold roughly 96%. Specimen: CD8+ T cells from the center of a lung tumor. These receptors all come from a male donor with lung adenocarcinoma. The CD4 and CD8 labels of this study may be unreliable.

This clonotype was observed many times. The chain has TRBV6-5 and TRBJ1-2, with no clear D. The germline V gene encodes CDR1 MNHEY and CDR2 SVGAGI. This CDR3 spans 14 amino acids. V lost 6 bases and J 7 bases, leaving 18 bases between the germline ends. CDR3 sequence: CASRTFGVKPGYTF. The DNA of the CDR3 is TGTGCCAGCAGGACGTTCGGCGTTAAGCCTGGCTACACCTTC.

V usage is TRBV4-1 and J usage is TRBJ1-6; D might be TRBD1 (5 bases). V lost 4 bases and J lost 7, with 14 bases in between. Germline CDR1 and CDR2: MGHRA and YSYEKL. This CDR3 has 15 residues. Here the CDR3 DNA reads TGCGCCAGCAGCCCAGGGCCGGGGGGGAATTCACCCCTCCACTTT. It encodes CASSPGPGGNSPLHF.

The V and J genes are TRBV6-1 and TRBJ2-1, with D possibly called TRBD1 or TRBD2 (7 bases each). The CDR3 has 14 residues. Trimming shortened V by 6 bases and J by 6 bases, and 15 bases separated the two germline ends. Germline loops: CDR1 MNHNS, CDR2 SASEGT. CDR3 nucleotide sequence: TGTGCCAGCAGCAGGGGGGGGGCTCTCAATGAGCAGTTCTTC. This encodes CASSRGGALNEQFF.

This clonotype was detected only a few times. The rearrangement links TRBV6-1 to TRBJ2-1, with D unclear. The CDR3 extends over 14 amino acids. Germline CDR1 is MNHNS and CDR2 is SASEGT. V was clipped by 4 bases and J by 8 bases, with 15 bases between them. The chain's CDR3 is CASSVVMGLDEQFF. The CDR3 DNA reads TGTGCCAGCAGTGTGGTTATGGGGTTAGATGAGCAGTTCTTC.

This sequence joins TRBV6-1 and TRBJ2-3; TRBD2 is a possible D gene (5 bases). Germline CDR1 and CDR2: MNHNS and SASEGT. This CDR3 has 15 amino acids. V lost 6 bases to trimming and J lost 5 bases, with 18 bases between them. The CDR3 sequence: CASSSLRERLDTQYF. The DNA of the CDR3 is TGTGCCAGCAGCTCCCTGAGGGAGCGTTTAGATACGCAGTATTTT.

The chain employs TRBV7-2 and TRBJ1-2; perhaps TRBD1 as D (6 bases). Trimming stripped 3 bases from V and 7 bases from J, with 24 bases between. The CDR3 is made up of 17 amino acids. Germline lookup yields CDR1 SGHTA and CDR2 FQGNSA. The chain's CDR3 is CASSFLRGTPGLSGYTF. The CDR3, as DNA: TGTGCCAGCAGCTTTCTGAGGGGGACGCCGGGACTTTCTGGCTACACCTTC. Using reference TRBV7-2 and TRBJ1-2 for the parts outside the CDR3, the full variable domain is GAGVSQSPSNKVTEKGKDVELRCDPISGHTALYWYRQSLGQGLEFLIYFQGNSAPDKSGLPSDRFSAERTGGSVSTLTIQRTQQEDSAVYLCASSFLRGTPGLSGYTFGSGTRLTVV.

The chain couples TRBV3-1 to TRBJ2-1; D is ambiguous. This CDR3 region has 15 residues. Germline loops: CDR1 LGHDT, CDR2 YNNKEL (reference sequence). The ends were cut back, 4 bases at V and 10 bases at J, with 20 bases in the middle. This chain's CDR3 is CASSPQPGRYQEQFF. The CDR3 region has the DNA TGTGCCAGCAGCCCTCAACCCGGGCGATATCAAGAGCAGTTCTTC.